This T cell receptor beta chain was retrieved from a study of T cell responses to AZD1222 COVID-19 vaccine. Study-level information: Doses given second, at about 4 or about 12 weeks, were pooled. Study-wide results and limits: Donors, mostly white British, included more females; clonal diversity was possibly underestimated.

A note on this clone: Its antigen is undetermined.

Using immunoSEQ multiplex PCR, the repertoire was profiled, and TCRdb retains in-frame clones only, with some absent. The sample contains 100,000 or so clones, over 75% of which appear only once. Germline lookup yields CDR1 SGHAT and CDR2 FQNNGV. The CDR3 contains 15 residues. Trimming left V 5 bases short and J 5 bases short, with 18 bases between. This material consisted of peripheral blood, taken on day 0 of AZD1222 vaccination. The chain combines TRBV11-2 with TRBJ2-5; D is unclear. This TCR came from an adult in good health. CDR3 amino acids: CASSNLGQKAETQYF. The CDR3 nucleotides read TGTGCCAGCAGCAACTTGGGCCAAAAGGCGGAGACCCAGTACTTC.